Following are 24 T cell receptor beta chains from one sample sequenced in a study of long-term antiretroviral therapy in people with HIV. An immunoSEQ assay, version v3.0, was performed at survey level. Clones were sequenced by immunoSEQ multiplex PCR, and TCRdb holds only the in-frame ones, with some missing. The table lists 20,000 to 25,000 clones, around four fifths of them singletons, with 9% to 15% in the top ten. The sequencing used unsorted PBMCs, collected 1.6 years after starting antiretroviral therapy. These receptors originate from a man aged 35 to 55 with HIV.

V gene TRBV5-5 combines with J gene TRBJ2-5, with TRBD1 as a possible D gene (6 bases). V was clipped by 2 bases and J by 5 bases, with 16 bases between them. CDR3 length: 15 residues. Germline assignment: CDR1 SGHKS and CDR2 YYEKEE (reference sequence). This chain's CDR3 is CASSFGARGGETQYF. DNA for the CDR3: TGTGCCAGCAGCTTCGGGGCCAGGGGTGGGGAGACCCAGTACTTC.

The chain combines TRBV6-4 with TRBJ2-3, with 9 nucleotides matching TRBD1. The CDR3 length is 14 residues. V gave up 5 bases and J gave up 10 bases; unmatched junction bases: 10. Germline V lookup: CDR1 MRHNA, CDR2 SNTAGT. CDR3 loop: CASSTDRGTGAQYF. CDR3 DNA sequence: TGTGCCAGCAGTACCGACAGGGGGACCGGCGCGCAGTATTTT.

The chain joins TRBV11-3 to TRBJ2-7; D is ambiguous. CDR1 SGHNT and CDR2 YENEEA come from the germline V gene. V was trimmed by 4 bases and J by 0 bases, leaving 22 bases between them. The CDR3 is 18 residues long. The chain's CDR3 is CASSSTSRLGSFSYEQYF. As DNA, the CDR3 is TGTGCCAGCAGCTCCACCTCTCGTCTGGGCAGCTTCTCCTACGAGCAGTACTTC.

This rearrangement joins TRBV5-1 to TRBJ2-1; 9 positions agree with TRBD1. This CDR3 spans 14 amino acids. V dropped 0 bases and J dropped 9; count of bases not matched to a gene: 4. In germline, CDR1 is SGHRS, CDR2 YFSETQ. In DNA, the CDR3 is TGCGCCAGCAGCTTGGGACAGGGGGGAACTGAGCAGTTCTTC. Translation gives CASSLGQGGTEQFF.

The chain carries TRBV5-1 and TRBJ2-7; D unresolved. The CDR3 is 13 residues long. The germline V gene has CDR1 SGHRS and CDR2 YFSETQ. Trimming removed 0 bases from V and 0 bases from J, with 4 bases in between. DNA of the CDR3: TGCGCCAGCAGCTTGGGGAGCTCCTACGAGCAGTACTTC. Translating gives CASSLGSSYEQYF.

CDR3 sequence reads: CASSYTGQLYNEQFF. CDR3 in DNA: TGTGCCAGCAGTTACACCGGGCAGCTCTACAATGAGCAGTTCTTC. The chain joins TRBV6-5 to TRBJ2-1; D remains unclear. Germline loops: CDR1 MNHEY, CDR2 SVGAGI. The CDR3 is made up of 15 amino acids. Between the trimmed V and J ends, which lost 2 bases and 3 bases, there was a span of 11 bases.

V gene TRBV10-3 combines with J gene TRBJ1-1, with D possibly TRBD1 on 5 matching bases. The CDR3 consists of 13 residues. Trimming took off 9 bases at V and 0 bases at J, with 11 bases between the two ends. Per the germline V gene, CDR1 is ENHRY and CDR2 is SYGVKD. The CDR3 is CAISREMNTEAFF. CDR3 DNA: TGTGCCATATCCAGGGAGATGAACACTGAAGCTTTCTTT.

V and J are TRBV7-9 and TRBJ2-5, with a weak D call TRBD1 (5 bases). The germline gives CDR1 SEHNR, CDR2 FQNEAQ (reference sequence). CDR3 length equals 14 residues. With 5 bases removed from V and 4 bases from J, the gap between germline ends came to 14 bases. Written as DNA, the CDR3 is TGTGCCAGCAGCCTCGACAGCCTAAGAGAGACCCAGTACTTC. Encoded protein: CASSLDSLRETQYF.

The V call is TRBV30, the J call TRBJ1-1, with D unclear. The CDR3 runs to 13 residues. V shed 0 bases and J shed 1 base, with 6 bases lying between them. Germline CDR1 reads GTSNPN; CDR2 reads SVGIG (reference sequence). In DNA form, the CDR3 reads TGTGCCTGGAGTGTAGCAGGGAACACTGAAGCTTTCTTT. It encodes CAWSVAGNTEAFF.

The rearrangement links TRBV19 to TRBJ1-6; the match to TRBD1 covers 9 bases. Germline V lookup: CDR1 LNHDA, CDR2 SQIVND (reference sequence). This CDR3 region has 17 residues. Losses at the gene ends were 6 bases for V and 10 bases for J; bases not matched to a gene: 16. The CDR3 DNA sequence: TGTGCCAGTAGGGGCAAAACAGGGGGCGCGGACCGATCACCCCTCCACTTT. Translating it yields CASRGKTGGADRSPLHF.

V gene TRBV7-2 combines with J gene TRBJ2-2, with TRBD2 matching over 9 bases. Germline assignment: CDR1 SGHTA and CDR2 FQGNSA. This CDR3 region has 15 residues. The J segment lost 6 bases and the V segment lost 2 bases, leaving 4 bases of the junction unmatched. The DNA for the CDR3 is TGTGCCAGCAGCTTAACTAGCGGGTATTCCGGGGAGCTGTTTTTT. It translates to CASSLTSGYSGELFF.

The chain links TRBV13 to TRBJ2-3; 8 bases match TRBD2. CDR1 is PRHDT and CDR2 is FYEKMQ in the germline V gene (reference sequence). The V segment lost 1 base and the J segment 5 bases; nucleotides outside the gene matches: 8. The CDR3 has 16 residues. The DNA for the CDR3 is TGTGCCAGCAGCTTAGCCGAGCGGGAGCGGGAAGATACGCAGTATTTT. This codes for CASSLAEREREDTQYF.

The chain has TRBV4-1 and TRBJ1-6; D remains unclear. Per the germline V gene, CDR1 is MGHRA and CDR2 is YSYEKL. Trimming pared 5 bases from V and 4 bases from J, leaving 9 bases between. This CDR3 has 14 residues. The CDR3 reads CASSGPGYNSPLHF. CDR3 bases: TGCGCCAGCAGCGGCCCCGGTTATAATTCACCCCTCCACTTT.

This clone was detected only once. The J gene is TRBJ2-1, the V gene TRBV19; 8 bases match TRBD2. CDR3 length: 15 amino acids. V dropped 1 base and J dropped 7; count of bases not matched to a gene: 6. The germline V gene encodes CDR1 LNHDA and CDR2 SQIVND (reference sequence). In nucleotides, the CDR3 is TGTGCCAGTAGTATAGCCTCAGCGGGAGTGAATGAGCAGTTCTTC. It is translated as CASSIASAGVNEQFF.

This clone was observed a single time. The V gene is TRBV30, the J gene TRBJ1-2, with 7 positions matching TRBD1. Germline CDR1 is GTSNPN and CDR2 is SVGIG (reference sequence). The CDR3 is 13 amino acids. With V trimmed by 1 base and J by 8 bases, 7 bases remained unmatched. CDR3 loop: CAWSDMTGRGYTF. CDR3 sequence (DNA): TGTGCCTGGAGTGACATGACAGGGCGCGGCTACACCTTC.

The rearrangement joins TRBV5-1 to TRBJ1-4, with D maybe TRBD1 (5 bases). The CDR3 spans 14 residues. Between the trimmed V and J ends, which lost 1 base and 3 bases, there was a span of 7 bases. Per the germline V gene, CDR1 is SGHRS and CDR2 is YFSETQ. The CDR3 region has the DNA TGCGCCAGCAGCTTGAGGGGCCCTAATGAAAAACTGTTTTTT. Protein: CASSLRGPNEKLFF.

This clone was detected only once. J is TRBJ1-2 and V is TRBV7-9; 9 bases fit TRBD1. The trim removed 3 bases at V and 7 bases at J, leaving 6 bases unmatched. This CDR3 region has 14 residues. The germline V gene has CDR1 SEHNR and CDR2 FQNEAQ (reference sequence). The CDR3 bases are TGTGCCAGCAGCTTGGGACAGGGCCTGGGTGGCTACACCTTC. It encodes CASSLGQGLGGYTF.

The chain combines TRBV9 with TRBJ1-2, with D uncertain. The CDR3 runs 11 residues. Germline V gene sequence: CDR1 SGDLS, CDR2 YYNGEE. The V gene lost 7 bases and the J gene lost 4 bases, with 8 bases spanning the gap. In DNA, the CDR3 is TGTGCCAGCCGATCGATCTATGGCTACACCTTC. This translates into CASRSIYGYTF.

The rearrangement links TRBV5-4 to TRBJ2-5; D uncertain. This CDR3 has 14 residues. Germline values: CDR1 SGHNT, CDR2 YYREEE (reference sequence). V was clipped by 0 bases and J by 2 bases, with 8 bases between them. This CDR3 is CASSLALTQETQYF. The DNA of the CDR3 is TGTGCCAGCAGCTTGGCGCTGACACAAGAGACCCAGTACTTC.

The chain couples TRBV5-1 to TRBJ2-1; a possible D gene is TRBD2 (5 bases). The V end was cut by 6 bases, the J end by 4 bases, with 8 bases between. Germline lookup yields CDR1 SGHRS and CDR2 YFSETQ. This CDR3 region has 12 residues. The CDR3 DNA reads TGCGCCAGCAAGGACTCTTACAATGAGCAGTTCTTC. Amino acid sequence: CASKDSYNEQFF.

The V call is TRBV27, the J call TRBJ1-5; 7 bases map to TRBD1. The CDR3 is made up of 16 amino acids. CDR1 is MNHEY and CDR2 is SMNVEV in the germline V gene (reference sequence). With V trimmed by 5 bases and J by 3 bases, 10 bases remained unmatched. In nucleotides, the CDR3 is TGTGCCAGCAGTAGCAATTGGGACAGCAACAATCAGCCCCAGCATTTT. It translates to CASSSNWDSNNQPQHF.

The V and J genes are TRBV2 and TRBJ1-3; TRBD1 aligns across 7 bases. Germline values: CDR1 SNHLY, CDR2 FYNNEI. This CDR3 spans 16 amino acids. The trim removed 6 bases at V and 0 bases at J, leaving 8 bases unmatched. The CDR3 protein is CASSPGTAYSGNTIYF. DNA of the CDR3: TGTGCCAGCAGCCCAGGGACAGCTTACTCTGGAAACACCATATATTTT.

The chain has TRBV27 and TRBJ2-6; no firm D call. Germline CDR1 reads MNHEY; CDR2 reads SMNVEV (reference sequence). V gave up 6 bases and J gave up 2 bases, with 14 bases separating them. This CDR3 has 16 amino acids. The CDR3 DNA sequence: TGTGCCAGCAGCCCAGCCCCGGTTACTGGGGCCAACGTCCTGACTTTC. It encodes CASSPAPVTGANVLTF.

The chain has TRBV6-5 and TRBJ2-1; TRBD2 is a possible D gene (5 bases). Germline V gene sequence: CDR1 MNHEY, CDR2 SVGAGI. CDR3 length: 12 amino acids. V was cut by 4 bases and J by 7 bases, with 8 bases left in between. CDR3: CASSSRRNEQFF. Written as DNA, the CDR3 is TGTGCCAGCAGTTCAAGGAGGAATGAGCAGTTCTTC.